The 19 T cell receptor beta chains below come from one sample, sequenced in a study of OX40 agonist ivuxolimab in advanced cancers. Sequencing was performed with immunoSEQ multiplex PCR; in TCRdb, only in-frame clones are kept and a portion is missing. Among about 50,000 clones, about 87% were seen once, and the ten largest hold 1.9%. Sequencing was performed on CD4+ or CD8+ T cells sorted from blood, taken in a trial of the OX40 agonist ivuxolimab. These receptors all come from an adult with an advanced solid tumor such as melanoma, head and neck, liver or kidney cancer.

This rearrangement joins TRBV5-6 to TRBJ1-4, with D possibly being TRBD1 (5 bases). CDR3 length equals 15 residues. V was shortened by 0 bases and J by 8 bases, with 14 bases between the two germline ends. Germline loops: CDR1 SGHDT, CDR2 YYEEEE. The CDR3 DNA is TGTGCCAGCAGCTTGGGGACACTAAATCCGGAAAAACTGTTTTTT. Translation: CASSLGTLNPEKLFF.

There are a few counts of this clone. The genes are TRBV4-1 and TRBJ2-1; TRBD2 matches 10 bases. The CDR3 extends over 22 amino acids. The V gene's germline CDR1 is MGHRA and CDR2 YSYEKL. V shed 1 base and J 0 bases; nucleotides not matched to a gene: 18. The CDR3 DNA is TGCGCCAGCAGCCAAGTAGGGTCGAGGGTAGCGGGAGGCCGCAGCTCCTACAATGAGCAGTTCTTC. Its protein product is CASSQVGSRVAGGRSSYNEQFF.

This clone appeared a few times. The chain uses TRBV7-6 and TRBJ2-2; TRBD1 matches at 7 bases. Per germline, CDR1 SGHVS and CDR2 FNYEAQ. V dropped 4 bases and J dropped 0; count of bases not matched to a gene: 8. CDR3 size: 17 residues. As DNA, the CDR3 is TGTGCCAGCAGCTCCAATCCCACAGGGGCGAACACCGGGGAGCTGTTTTTT. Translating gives CASSSNPTGANTGELFF.

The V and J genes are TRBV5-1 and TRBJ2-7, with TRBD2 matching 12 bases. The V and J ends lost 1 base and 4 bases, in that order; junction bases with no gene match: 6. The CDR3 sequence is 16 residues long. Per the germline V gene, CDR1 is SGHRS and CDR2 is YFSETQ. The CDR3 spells CASSLNLLAGGYEQYF. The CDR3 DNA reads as TGCGCCAGCAGCTTGAACCTCCTAGCGGGAGGGTACGAGCAGTACTTC.

The CDR3 DNA follows: TGTGCCAGCAGCTTCTCCAGTGTCGGCAATGAGCAGTTCTTC. Its translation: CASSFSSVGNEQFF. The rearrangement links TRBV11-3 to TRBJ2-1; D unclear. Trimming cost V 3 bases and J 6 bases, with 12 bases left between them. CDR3 size: 14 residues. Per the germline V gene, CDR1 is SGHNT and CDR2 is YENEEA. The variable domain in full, with the rest retrieved from reference TRBV11-3 and TRBJ2-1, is EAGVVQSPRYKIIEKKQPVAFWCNPISGHNTLYWYLQNLGQGPELLIRYENEEAVDDSQLPKDRFSAERLKGVDSTLKIQPAELGDSAVYLCASSFSSVGNEQFFGPGTRLTVL.

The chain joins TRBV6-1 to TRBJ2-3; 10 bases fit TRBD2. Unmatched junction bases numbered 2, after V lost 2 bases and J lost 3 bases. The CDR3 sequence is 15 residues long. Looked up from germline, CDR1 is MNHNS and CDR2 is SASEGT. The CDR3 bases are TGTGCCAGCAGTGAAATACTAGCGGGGACAGATACGCAGTATTTT. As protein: CASSEILAGTDTQYF.

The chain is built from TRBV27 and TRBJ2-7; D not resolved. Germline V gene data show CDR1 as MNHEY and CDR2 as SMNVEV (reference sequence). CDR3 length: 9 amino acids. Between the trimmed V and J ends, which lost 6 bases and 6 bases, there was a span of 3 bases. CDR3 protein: CASRSEQYF. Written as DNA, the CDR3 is TGTGCCAGCAGGAGCGAGCAGTACTTC.

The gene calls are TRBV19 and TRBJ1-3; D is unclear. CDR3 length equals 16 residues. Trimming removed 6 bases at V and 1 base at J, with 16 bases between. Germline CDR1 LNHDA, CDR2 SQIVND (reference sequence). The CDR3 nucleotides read TGTGCCAGTAGGGGAACCCTGGGAAGGTCTGGAAACACCATATATTTT. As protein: CASRGTLGRSGNTIYF.

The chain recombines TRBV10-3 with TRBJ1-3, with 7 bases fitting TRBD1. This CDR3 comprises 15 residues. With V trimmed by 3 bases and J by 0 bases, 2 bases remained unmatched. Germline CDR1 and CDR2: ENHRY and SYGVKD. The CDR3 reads CAISEAGGSGNTIYF. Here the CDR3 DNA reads TGTGCCATCAGTGAAGCAGGGGGCTCTGGAAACACCATATATTTT.

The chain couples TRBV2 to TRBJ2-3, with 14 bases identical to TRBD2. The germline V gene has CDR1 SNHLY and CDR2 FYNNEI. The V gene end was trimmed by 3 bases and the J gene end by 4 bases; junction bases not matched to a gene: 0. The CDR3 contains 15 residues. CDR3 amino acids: CASSEGLAGADTQYF. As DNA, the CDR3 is TGTGCCAGCAGTGAGGGACTAGCGGGAGCAGATACGCAGTATTTT. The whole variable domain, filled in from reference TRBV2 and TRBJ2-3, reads EPEVTQTPSHQVTQMGQEVILRCVPISNHLYFYWYRQILGQKVEFLVSFYNNEISEKSEIFDDQFSVERPDGSNFTLKIRSTKLEDSAMYFCASSEGLAGADTQYFGPGTRLTVL.

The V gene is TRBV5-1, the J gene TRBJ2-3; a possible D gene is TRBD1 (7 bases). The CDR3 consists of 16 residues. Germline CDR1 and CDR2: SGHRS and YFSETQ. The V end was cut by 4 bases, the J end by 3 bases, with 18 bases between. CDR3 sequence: CASSPRAAGGTDTQYF. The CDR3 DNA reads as TGCGCCAGCAGCCCTCGAGCGGCAGGGGGGACAGATACGCAGTATTTT.

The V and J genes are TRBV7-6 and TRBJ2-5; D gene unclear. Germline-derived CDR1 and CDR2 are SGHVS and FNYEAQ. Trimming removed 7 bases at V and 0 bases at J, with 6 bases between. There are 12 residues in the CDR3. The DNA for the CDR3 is TGTGCCAGCAACGCCTACCAAGAGACCCAGTACTTC. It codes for CASNAYQETQYF. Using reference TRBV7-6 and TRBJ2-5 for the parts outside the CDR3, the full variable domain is GAGVSQSPRYKVTKRGQDVALRCDPISGHVSLYWYRQALGQGPEFLTYFNYEAQQDKSGLPNDRFSAERPEGSISTLTIQRTEQRDSAMYRCASNAYQETQYFGPGTRLLVL.

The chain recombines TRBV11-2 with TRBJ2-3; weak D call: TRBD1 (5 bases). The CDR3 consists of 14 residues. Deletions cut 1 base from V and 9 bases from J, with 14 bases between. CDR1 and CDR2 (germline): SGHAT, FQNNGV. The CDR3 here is CASSLVTQGNTQYF. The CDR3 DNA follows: TGTGCCAGCAGCTTAGTGACCCAGGGCAACACGCAGTATTTT. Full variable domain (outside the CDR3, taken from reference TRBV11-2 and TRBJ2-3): EAGVAQSPRYKIIEKRQSVAFWCNPISGHATLYWYQQILGQGPKLLIQFQNNGVVDDSQLPKDRFSAERLKGVDSTLKIQPAKLEDSAVYLCASSLVTQGNTQYFGPGTRLTVL.

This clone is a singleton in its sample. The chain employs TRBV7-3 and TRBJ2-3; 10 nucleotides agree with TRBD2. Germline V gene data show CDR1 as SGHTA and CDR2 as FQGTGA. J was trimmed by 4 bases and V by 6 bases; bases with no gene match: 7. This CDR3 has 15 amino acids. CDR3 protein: CASSQVLAGADTQYF. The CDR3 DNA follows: TGTGCCAGCAGTCAGGTCCTAGCGGGAGCAGATACGCAGTATTTT. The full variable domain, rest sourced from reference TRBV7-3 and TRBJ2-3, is GAGVSQTPSNKVTEKGKYVELRCDPISGHTALYWYRQSLGQGPEFLIYFQGTGAADDSGLPNDRFFAVRPEGSVSTLKIQRTERGDSAVYLCASSQVLAGADTQYFGPGTRLTVL.

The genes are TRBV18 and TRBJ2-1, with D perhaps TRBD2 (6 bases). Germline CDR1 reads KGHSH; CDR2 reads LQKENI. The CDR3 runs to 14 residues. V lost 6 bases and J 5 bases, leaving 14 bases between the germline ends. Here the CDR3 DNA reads TGTGCCAGCTCCCGGGGGTTAAGGGACAATGAGCAGTTCTTC. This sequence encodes CASSRGLRDNEQFF.

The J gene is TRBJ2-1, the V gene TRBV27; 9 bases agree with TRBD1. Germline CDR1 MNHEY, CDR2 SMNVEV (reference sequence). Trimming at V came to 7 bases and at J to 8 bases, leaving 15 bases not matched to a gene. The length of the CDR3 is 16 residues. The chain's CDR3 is CASNLAIGTGIHEQFF. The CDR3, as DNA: TGTGCCAGCAATCTCGCAATCGGGACAGGGATCCATGAGCAGTTCTTC.

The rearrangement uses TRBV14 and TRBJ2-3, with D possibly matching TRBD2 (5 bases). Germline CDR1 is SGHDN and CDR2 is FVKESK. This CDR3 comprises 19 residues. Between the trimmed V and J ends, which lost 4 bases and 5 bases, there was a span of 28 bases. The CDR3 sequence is CASSPITALAPERGDTQYF. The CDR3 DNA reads TGTGCCAGCAGCCCAATAACGGCCCTAGCCCCCGAGCGTGGAGATACGCAGTATTTT.

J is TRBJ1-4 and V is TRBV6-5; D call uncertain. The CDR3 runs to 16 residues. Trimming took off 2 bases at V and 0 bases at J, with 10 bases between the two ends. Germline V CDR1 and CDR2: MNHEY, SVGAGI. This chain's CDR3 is CASSYSLGATNEKLFF. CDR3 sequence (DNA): TGTGCCAGCAGTTACAGCTTGGGTGCAACTAATGAAAAACTGTTTTTT.

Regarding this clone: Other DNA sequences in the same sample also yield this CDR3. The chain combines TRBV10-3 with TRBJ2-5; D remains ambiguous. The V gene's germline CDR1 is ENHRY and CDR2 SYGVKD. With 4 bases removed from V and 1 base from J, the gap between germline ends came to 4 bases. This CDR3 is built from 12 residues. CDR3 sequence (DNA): TGTGCCATCAGTGGGTCCCAAGAGACCCAGTACTTC. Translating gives CAISGSQETQYF.